This T cell receptor beta chain was obtained from a study of beta chain features in type 1 diabetes. Notes on the study in general: The study left unresolved whether HLA type influences TCRB rearrangement. Researchers caution that PCR might favor shorter templates, equally among patients and controls.

On this clone: Antigen specificity is unknown.

Sequencing targeted expressed TCRB transcripts, as all isolated RNA had been reverse transcribed. Naive, central memory and regulatory T cell samples averaged roughly 3.7 million reads. Profiled with immunoSEQ multiplex PCR; TCRdb holds only in-frame clones, not every one. Of fewer than 45,000 clones detected, around 60% appear once; the ten largest clones hold 2%. V was pared by 3 bases and J by 3 bases, with 15 bases between. The CDR3 totals 15 residues. The germline V gene has CDR1 MNHNS and CDR2 SASEGT. Purities in excess of 95% were seen in all sorted populations. The rearrangement links TRBV6-1 to TRBJ2-7; D is perhaps TRBD1 (6 bases). The TCR was taken from a woman in her thirties in good health. Source material: Tregs from blood. The CDR3 DNA is TGTGCCAGCAGTGAGCGTGGACAGACTATCTACGAGCAGTACTTC. Its translation is CASSERGQTIYEQYF.